This entry describes one T cell receptor beta chain. The antigen remains undetermined. 5'RACE primed at constant segments yielded TCR alpha and TCR beta cDNA libraries bearing sample barcodes and UMIs. Via MiXCR, TCRdb re-called the 5' RACE reads, giving one row per CDR3 protein. The sample shows roughly 610,000 distinct CDR3 sequences, 15% to 20% of them seen only once. This sample was included in a study of T-cell memory formation after mild COVID-19. Study-level information: Each donor largely had its own TCR clusters. Study-level results: The finding that pre-infection memory included some responding clones suggested that cross-reactive memory joined. A balance of CD4 and CD8 characterized clones contracting day 15 to 85, whereas later expanders leaned CD4+.

V lost 4 bases, J lost 0 bases, and 3 bases stayed unmatched. This CDR3 has 13 residues. CDR1 DFQATT and CDR2 SNEGSKA come from the germline V gene (reference sequence). This chain connects TRBV20-1 to TRBJ2-7; TRBD1 aligns across 7 bases. Sequencing was carried out using PBMCs or a T cell subset sorted from them (not recorded which). This sequence originates from an adult woman who had mild COVID-19 (a few samples of this study predate the infection). Cell type and time point are not known. The CDR3 spells CSAKDRISYEQYF. The CDR3 DNA is TGCAGTGCTAAGGACAGGATCTCCTACGAGCAGTACTTC.